Presented here are 29 T cell receptor beta chains from one specimen sequenced in a study of T cell responses to AZD1222 COVID-19 vaccine. TCRdb's table, derived via immunoSEQ multiplex PCR, lists solely in-frame clones and lacks some. The sample includes just under 95,000 clones, 70% to 90% seen only once; the top ten take 13%. The sample in question was peripheral blood, obtained on day 0 of AZD1222 vaccination. The origin of the receptors is an adult in good health.

The chain combines TRBV9 with TRBJ2-3; D remains ambiguous. Trimming took 2 bases from V and 2 from J, leaving 6 bases between them. The CDR3 length is 13 residues. Germline CDR1 SGDLS, CDR2 YYNGEE. The CDR3 DNA follows: TGTGCCAGCAGCGTCAGCCCCACAGATACGCAGTATTTT. It translates to CASSVSPTDTQYF.

This clone has just one count. CDR3 region: CASSISLGNSYEQYF. DNA for the CDR3: TGTGCCAGTAGTATTAGTTTGGGCAACTCCTACGAGCAGTACTTC. This chain joins TRBV19 and TRBJ2-7; D gene unclear. The CDR3 is 15 amino acids. The V gene's germline CDR1 is LNHDA and CDR2 SQIVND (reference sequence). The V and J ends lost 3 bases and 0 bases respectively, with 12 bases between them.

The chain has TRBV5-1 and TRBJ2-7; 10 bases align to TRBD1. The CDR3 is made up of 17 amino acids. V trimming: 0 bases; J trimming: 1 base; junction bases outside the gene matches: 7. Per germline, CDR1 SGHRS and CDR2 YFSETQ. DNA of the CDR3: TGCGCCAGCAGCTTGGTTCACGGGACAGGGGAATCCTACGAGCAGTACTTC. Its protein is CASSLVHGTGESYEQYF.

This rearrangement joins TRBV28 to TRBJ1-4; 7 bases map to TRBD1. The CDR3 loop spans 14 amino acids. V gave up 6 bases and J gave up 2 bases; unmatched junction bases: 3. The germline CDR1 and CDR2 sequences are MDHEN and SYDVKM. This chain's CDR3 is CASSLTGTNEKLFF. The DNA of the CDR3 is TGTGCCAGCAGCTTGACAGGGACTAATGAAAAACTGTTTTTT.

V usage is TRBV6-4 and J usage is TRBJ1-1, with D unclear. The germline V gene has CDR1 MRHNA and CDR2 SNTAGT. V lost 4 bases and J lost 0, with 6 bases in between. CDR3 length: 13 amino acids. The CDR3 loop is CASSVELNTEAFF. Here the CDR3 DNA reads TGTGCCAGCAGTGTCGAGTTGAACACTGAAGCTTTCTTT.

The chain links TRBV9 to TRBJ2-7; the D gene is possibly TRBD1 (6 bases). The CDR3 length is 13 residues. Trimming left V 2 bases short and J 7 bases short, with 13 bases between. Germline V gives CDR1 SGDLS, CDR2 YYNGEE. CDR3 nucleotides: TGTGCCAGCAGCGTTACAGGGTGGAATGAGCAGTACTTC. Amino acid sequence: CASSVTGWNEQYF.

The chain is built from TRBV19 and TRBJ1-2; no firm D call. The CDR3 contains 13 residues. The V end lost 7 bases, the J end lost 3 bases, and 12 bases lay between the germline ends. CDR1 is LNHDA and CDR2 is SQIVND in the germline V gene (reference sequence). The CDR3 spells CASTMGYDYGYTF. For the CDR3, the DNA is TGTGCCAGTACTATGGGTTACGACTATGGCTACACCTTC.

This sequence joins TRBV9 and TRBJ2-7; D gene ambiguous. The CDR3 has 14 residues. Germline-derived CDR1 and CDR2 are SGDLS and YYNGEE. V was pared by 2 bases and J by 5 bases, with 14 bases between. CDR3 bases: TGTGCCAGCAGCGTCTTTGAAGGGTTCGACGAGCAGTACTTC. This translates into CASSVFEGFDEQYF.

The V gene is TRBV6-5, the J gene TRBJ2-2; TRBD1 matches 10 bases. The CDR3 consists of 15 residues. Germline CDR1 MNHEY, CDR2 SVGAGI. V trimming: 6 bases; J trimming: 5 bases; junction bases outside the gene matches: 6. CDR3 sequence reads: CASRETGGLTGELFF. CDR3 nucleotide sequence: TGTGCCAGCAGGGAGACAGGGGGCCTTACCGGGGAGCTGTTTTTT.

This clone appeared a few times. The chain employs TRBV9 and TRBJ1-2; no clear D gene. Trimming took off 0 bases at V and 4 bases at J, with 13 bases between the two ends. Germline CDR1 and CDR2: SGDLS and YYNGEE. The CDR3 has 15 residues. The CDR3 DNA reads as TGTGCCAGCAGCGTAGCGGAGGGAGGTGCCTATGGCTACACCTTC. Translating it yields CASSVAEGGAYGYTF.

CDR3 sequence: CASSPMIGDHEQYF. Here the CDR3 DNA reads TGTGCCAGCTCACCTATGATCGGTGACCACGAGCAGTACTTC. The V call is TRBV18, the J call TRBJ2-7; D uncertain. CDR1 is KGHSH and CDR2 is LQKENI in the germline V gene. The CDR3 is 14 residues long. V lost 3 bases and J 5 bases, leaving 14 bases between the germline ends.

J is TRBJ2-1 and V is TRBV18, with D perhaps matching TRBD2 (7 bases). The CDR3 totals 20 residues. The V gene lost 5 bases and the J gene lost 0 bases, with 26 bases spanning the gap. CDR1 and CDR2 from the germline V gene are KGHSH and LQKENI. This CDR3 reads CASSRTGGQGLPSSYNEQFF. In DNA, the CDR3 is TGTGCCAGCTCAAGGACCGGGGGGCAGGGGCTTCCCAGCTCCTACAATGAGCAGTTCTTC.

The V and J genes are TRBV29-1 and TRBJ2-5; D might be TRBD2 (6 bases). The ends were cut back, 6 bases at V and 4 bases at J, with 18 bases in the middle. The CDR3 covers 14 residues. Germline assignment: CDR1 SQVTM and CDR2 ANQGSEA. The CDR3 region is CSVSHRNGGETQYF. In nucleotides, the CDR3 is TGCAGCGTGTCTCACCGGAACGGGGGAGAGACCCAGTACTTC. Together with reference TRBV29-1 and TRBJ2-5, the CDR3 gives the full variable domain: SAVISQKPSRDICQRGTSLTIQCQVDSQVTMMFWYRQQPGQSLTLIATANQGSEATYESGFVIDKFPISRPNLTFSTLTVSNMSPEDSSIYLCSVSHRNGGETQYFGPGTRLLVL.

This rearrangement joins TRBV21-1 to TRBJ2-7. TRBV21-1 is described as a pseudogene. The CDR3 length is 15 residues. The CDR3 region is CASSHSAGTHYEQYF. DNA for the CDR3: TGTGCCAGCAGCCATTCCGCAGGGACGCACTACGAGCAGTACTTC.

J is TRBJ2-7 and V is TRBV5-6; 10 bases agree with TRBD1. V gave up 4 bases and J gave up 4 bases; unmatched junction bases: 5. CDR3 length: 14 amino acids. Germline V gives CDR1 SGHDT, CDR2 YYEEEE. The CDR3 is CASSGGGQGYEQYF. In nucleotides, the CDR3 is TGTGCCAGCAGCGGAGGGGGACAGGGGTACGAGCAGTACTTC.

This sequence joins TRBV19 and TRBJ1-2, with 9 bases lining up with TRBD1. Germline V gives CDR1 LNHDA, CDR2 SQIVND (reference sequence). This CDR3 spans 16 amino acids. V shed 5 bases, J shed 7 bases, and the junction held 14 bases outside the gene matches. The CDR3 sequence: CASSVTGGQGAFGYTF. For the CDR3, the DNA is TGTGCCAGTAGTGTCACGGGGGGACAGGGAGCGTTTGGCTACACCTTC.

The V and J genes are TRBV7-9 and TRBJ2-7; the match to TRBD1 covers 9 bases. The CDR3 consists of 13 residues. V lost 8 bases to trimming and J lost 5 bases; unmatched junction nucleotides: 7. Looked up from germline, CDR1 is SEHNR and CDR2 is FQNEAQ (reference sequence). Written as DNA, the CDR3 is TGTGCCAGCCGGGGTACAGGGGGCGACGAGCAGTACTTC. Translated: CASRGTGGDEQYF. Combining the CDR3 with reference TRBV7-9 and TRBJ2-7 gives the whole variable domain DTGVSQNPRHKITKRGQNVTFRCDPISEHNRLYWYRQTLGQGPEFLTYFQNEAQLEKSRLLSDRFSAERPKGSFSTLEIQRTEQGDSAMYLCASRGTGGDEQYFGPGTRLTVT.

V gene TRBV7-8 combines with J gene TRBJ1-3; tentatively, D is TRBD1 (6 bases). The length of the CDR3 is 14 residues. Germline CDR1 is SGHVS and CDR2 is FQNEAQ. Between the trimmed V and J ends, which lost 4 bases and 5 bases, there was a span of 12 bases. The CDR3 sequence: CASSSPGGRNTIYF. For the CDR3, the DNA is TGTGCCAGCAGCTCACCCGGGGGCCGAAACACCATATATTTT.

This sequence joins TRBV19 and TRBJ2-3; D is uncertain. Trimming shortened V by 4 bases and J by 4 bases, and 6 bases separated the two germline ends. The CDR3 spans 12 residues. Germline loops: CDR1 LNHDA, CDR2 SQIVND (reference sequence). This chain's CDR3 is CASSRAADTQYF. DNA for the CDR3: TGTGCCAGTAGTAGGGCGGCAGATACGCAGTATTTT.

Note on this clone: The DNA is left out, because the CDR3 cannot be placed on it with certainty; the CDR3 is given as TCRdb lists it. V gene TRBV6-6 combines with J gene TRBJ2-7; the table's TRBD1 call for D was not verified on the DNA. Per germline, CDR1 MNHNY and CDR2 SVGAGI (reference sequence). The CDR3 length equals 14 residues, ends included. The CDR3 is CASSTSDRGHEQYF.

This clone appeared a few times. The chain uses TRBV6-5 and TRBJ1-3; 7 positions match TRBD1. V lost 1 base to trimming and J lost 0 bases; unmatched junction nucleotides: 3. Germline CDR1 and CDR2: MNHEY and SVGAGI. This CDR3 region has 16 residues. The CDR3 sequence is CASSYLQGFSGNTIYF. In DNA, the CDR3 is TGTGCCAGCAGTTACTTACAGGGGTTCTCTGGAAACACCATATATTTT.

This chain uses TRBV2 with TRBJ2-7; D gene unclear. The V end was cut by 8 bases, the J end by 3 bases, with 8 bases between. CDR3 length: 11 amino acids. Per the germline V gene, CDR1 is SNHLY and CDR2 is FYNNEI. CDR3 sequence (DNA): TGTGCCAGCGGGGATAACTACGAGCAGTACTTC. This gives the protein CASGDNYEQYF. Together with reference TRBV2 and TRBJ2-7, the CDR3 gives the full variable domain: EPEVTQTPSHQVTQMGQEVILRCVPISNHLYFYWYRQILGQKVEFLVSFYNNEISEKSEIFDDQFSVERPDGSNFTLKIRSTKLEDSAMYFCASGDNYEQYFGPGTRLTVT.

The genes are TRBV18 and TRBJ1-1; 10 nucleotides agree with TRBD1. Germline CDR1 reads KGHSH; CDR2 reads LQKENI. The V gene end was trimmed by 2 bases and the J gene end by 1 base; junction bases not matched to a gene: 4. The CDR3 is 16 amino acids. CDR3 coding DNA: TGTGCCAGCTCACCAGACAGGGGGCAAAAGAACACTGAAGCTTTCTTT. This encodes CASSPDRGQKNTEAFF.

The rearrangement joins TRBV11-2 to TRBJ2-2; 9 bases agree with TRBD1. The CDR3 has 16 residues. Germline trimming cut 5 bases from V and 5 bases from J; bases unmatched to any gene: 9. The germline CDR1 and CDR2 sequences are SGHAT and FQNNGV. CDR3 nucleotide sequence: TGTGCCAGCAGCGCCGGGCGGGACAGGGTTACCGGGGAGCTGTTTTTT. This codes for CASSAGRDRVTGELFF.

The genes are TRBV9 and TRBJ2-7; tentatively, D is TRBD2 (5 bases). V lost 0 bases and J 5 bases, leaving 18 bases between the germline ends. The CDR3 has 16 residues. The germline gives CDR1 SGDLS, CDR2 YYNGEE. CDR3 in amino acids: CASSVGARRTDDEQYF. CDR3 DNA sequence: TGTGCCAGCAGCGTAGGGGCTAGGAGGACTGACGACGAGCAGTACTTC. The entire variable domain, with the rest obtained from reference TRBV9 and TRBJ2-7, is as follows: DSGVTQTPKHLITATGQRVTLRCSPRSGDLSVYWYQQSLDQGLQFLIQYYNGEERAKGNILERFSAQQFPDLHSELNLSSLELGDSALYFCASSVGARRTDDEQYFGPGTRLTVT.

The J gene is TRBJ1-1, the V gene TRBV5-1; TRBD1 matches at 7 bases. The CDR3 loop spans 14 amino acids. J gave up 1 base and V 4 bases, and 4 bases lay outside the gene matches. CDR1 and CDR2 from the germline V gene are SGHRS and YFSETQ. The CDR3 region has the DNA TGCGCCAGCAGCCTACGACAGGGGAACACTGAAGCTTTCTTT. Protein product: CASSLRQGNTEAFF. Together with reference TRBV5-1 and TRBJ1-1, the CDR3 gives the full variable domain: KAGVTQTPRYLIKTRGQQVTLSCSPISGHRSVSWYQQTPGQGLQFLFEYFSETQRNKGNFPGRFSGRQFSNSRSEMNVSTLELGDSALYLCASSLRQGNTEAFFGQGTRLTVV.

The chain employs TRBV10-3 and TRBJ1-1; 7 bases are shared with TRBD1. CDR3 length equals 14 residues. Per germline, CDR1 ENHRY and CDR2 SYGVKD. Trimming removed 8 bases from V and 1 base from J; junction bases left unmatched: 7. CDR3 coding DNA: TGTGCCATCGCAGGGGGACTGAAGAACACTGAAGCTTTCTTT. This sequence encodes CAIAGGLKNTEAFF.

The chain carries TRBV10-3 and TRBJ1-1; D remains unclear. V was shortened by 7 bases and J by 5 bases, with 8 bases between the two germline ends. The CDR3 sequence is 11 residues long. Per the germline V gene, CDR1 is ENHRY and CDR2 is SYGVKD. CDR3 protein: CAIIEGTEAFF. The CDR3 DNA sequence: TGTGCCATCATAGAGGGAACTGAAGCTTTCTTT.

There are a few counts of this clone. The V gene is TRBV6-5, the J gene TRBJ2-1, with D uncertain. This CDR3 is built from 12 residues. V shed 4 bases and J shed 7 bases, with 8 bases lying between them. Looked up from germline, CDR1 is MNHEY and CDR2 is SVGAGI. CDR3 residues: CASSLERNEQFF. The DNA of the CDR3 is TGTGCCAGCAGTTTAGAAAGGAATGAGCAGTTCTTC.